Listed below are T cell receptor beta chains from one sample, sequenced in a study of blood T cell repertoires in COVID-19. Repertoires were generated with immunoSEQ multiplex PCR, while TCRdb's copy carries only in-frame clones and drops some. The table lists 300,000 to 450,000 clones, 85% of them singletons. The specimen sequenced was peripheral blood. The source of these receptors is a woman aged 18 to 35 with acute or convalescent COVID-19. The conserved cysteine and the conserved F or W are not part of the CDR3 here.

j_gene,v_gene,CDR3aa
TRBJ1-4,TRBV5-6,ASSFFTRTGKLF
TRBJ1-2,TRBV5-1,ASSLTGTGPYGYT
TRBJ1-2,TRBV6-6,ASSYTKGYGYT
TRBJ2-7,TRBV29-1,SVQGLAGPSYEQY
TRBJ2-1,TRBV7-3,ASSLFSGRANEQF
TRBJ1-6,TRBV30,AWSVGGGNSPLH
TRBJ1-2,TRBV28,ASGPGGPANYGYT
TRBJ2-3,TRBV29-1,SVVAGGLSDTQY
TRBJ2-7,TRBV5-4,ASGSSGIYEQY
TRBJ1-2,TRBV12-3/TRBV12-4,ASSHGSLEGYT
TRBJ1-2,TRBV10-3,AIAEGIGGYT